A single T cell receptor beta chain is shown here with its context. The antigen remains undetermined. The data were taken from a study of vaccination effects on CD4 cells after COVID-19. Study in general: Prior to sequencing, the ViraFEST assay stimulated PBMC with viral peptide pools, which expanded the antigen-specific CD4+ T cells.

Here immunoSEQ multiplex PCR was the method, and the copy in TCRdb shows in-frame clones only, minus some. This table has tens of thousands of clones, 70% to 85% appearing once. Findings of the study overall: Clonal contraction was marked in infection- and vaccine-induced clones late after vaccination.

Culturing for approximately 10 days preceded CD4+ T cell isolation. Infection with SARS-CoV-2 occurred in the person between March and December 2020, and PCR confirmed it. Half of the medium was exchanged for IL-2 medium on both days 3 and 7. Trimming cost V 2 bases and J 2 bases; bases outside gene matches: 4. CDR3 size: 15 residues. From germline, CDR1 is MGHRA and CDR2 YSYEKL. This chain joins TRBV4-1 and TRBJ2-7; TRBD1 matches at 9 bases. The specimen was CD4+ T cells from PBMCs cultured without peptide, collected before COVID-19 vaccination. This sequence was found in a human donor who had a prior SARS-CoV-2 infection. DNA for the CDR3: TGCGCCAGCAGCCAACCGGGACAGGGCACCTACGAGCAGTACTTC. It encodes CASSQPGQGTYEQYF.